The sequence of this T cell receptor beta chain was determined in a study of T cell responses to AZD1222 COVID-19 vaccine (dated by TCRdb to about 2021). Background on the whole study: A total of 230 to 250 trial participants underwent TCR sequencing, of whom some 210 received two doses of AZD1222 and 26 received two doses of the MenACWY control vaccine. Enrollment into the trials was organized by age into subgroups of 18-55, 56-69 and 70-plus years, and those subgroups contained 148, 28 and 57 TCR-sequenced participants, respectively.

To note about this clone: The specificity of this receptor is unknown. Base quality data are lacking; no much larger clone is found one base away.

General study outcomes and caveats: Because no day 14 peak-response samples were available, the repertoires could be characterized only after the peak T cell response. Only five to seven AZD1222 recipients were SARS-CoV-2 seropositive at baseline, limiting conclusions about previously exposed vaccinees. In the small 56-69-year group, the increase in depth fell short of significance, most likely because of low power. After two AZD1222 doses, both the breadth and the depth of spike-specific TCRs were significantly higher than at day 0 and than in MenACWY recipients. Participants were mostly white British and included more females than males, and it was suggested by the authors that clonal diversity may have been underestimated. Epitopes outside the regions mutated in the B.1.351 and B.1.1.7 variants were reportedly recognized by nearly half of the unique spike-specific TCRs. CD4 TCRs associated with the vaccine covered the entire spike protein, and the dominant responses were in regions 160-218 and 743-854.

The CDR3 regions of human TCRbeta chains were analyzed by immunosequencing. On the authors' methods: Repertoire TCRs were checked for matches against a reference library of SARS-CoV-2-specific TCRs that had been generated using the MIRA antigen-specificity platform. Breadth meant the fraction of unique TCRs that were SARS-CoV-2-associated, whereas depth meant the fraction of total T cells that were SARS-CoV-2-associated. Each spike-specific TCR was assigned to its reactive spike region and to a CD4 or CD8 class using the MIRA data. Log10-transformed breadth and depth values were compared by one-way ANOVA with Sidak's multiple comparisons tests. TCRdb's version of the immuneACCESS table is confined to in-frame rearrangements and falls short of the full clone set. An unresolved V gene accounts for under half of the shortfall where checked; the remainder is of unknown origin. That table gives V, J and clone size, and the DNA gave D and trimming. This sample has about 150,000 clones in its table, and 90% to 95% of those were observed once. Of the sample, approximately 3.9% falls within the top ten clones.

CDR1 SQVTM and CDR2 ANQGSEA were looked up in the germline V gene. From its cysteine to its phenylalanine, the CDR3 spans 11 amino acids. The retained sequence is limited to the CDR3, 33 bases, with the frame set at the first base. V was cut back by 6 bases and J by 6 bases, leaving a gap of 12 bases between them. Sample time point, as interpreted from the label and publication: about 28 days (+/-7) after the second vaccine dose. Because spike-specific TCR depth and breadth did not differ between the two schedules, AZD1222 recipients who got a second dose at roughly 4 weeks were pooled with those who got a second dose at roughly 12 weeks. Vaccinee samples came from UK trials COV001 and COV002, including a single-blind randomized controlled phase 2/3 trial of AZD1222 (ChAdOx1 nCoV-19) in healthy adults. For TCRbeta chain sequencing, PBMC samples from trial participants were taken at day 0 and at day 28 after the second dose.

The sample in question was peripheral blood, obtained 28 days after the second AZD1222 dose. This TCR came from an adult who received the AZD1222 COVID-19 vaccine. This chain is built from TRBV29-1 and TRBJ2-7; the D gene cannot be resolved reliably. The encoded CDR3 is CSVIESGEQYF. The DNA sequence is TGCAGCGTAATCGAGAGTGGCGAGCAGTACTTC.